These T cell receptor beta chains were read from a single sample in a study of blood T cell repertoires in COVID-19. Libraries were prepared by immunoSEQ multiplex PCR; TCRdb keeps only in-frame clonotypes and omits some of them. The sample yields 150,000 to 200,000 clones, about 90% seen once. The specimen was peripheral blood. These receptors were obtained from a man between 25 and 39 years old with COVID-19, enrolled during active disease. CDR3s include the opening cysteine and the closing phenylalanine or tryptophan. The order of the fields is J gene, V gene, D gene, clone size, CDR3 length, CDR3 protein, CDR3 DNA. A D gene is named only where the DNA matches it firmly. Rows may omit the clone size; those that give it use once, few, many or a size class.

j_gene: TRBJ1-6
v_gene: TRBV18
d_gene: NA
abundance: NA
len: 14
CDR3aa: CASSYGLAHSPLHF
CDR3nt: TGTGCCAGCTCGTATGGACTGGCTCATTCACCCCTCCACTTT

j_gene: TRBJ1-3
v_gene: TRBV2
d_gene: TRBD1
abundance: NA
len: 16
CDR3aa: CASSAGQGLSGNTIYF
CDR3nt: TGTGCCAGCAGTGCAGGACAGGGCCTCTCTGGAAACACCATATATTTT

j_gene: TRBJ1-4
v_gene: TRBV27
d_gene: NA
abundance: NA
len: 15
CDR3aa: CASSLGEGTYEKLFF
CDR3nt: TGTGCCAGCAGTTTAGGGGAGGGGACCTATGAAAAACTGTTTTTT

j_gene: TRBJ2-1
v_gene: TRBV18
d_gene: TRBD1
abundance: NA
len: 13
CDR3aa: CASSPQGQGGQFF
CDR3nt: TGTGCCAGCTCACCACAGGGACAGGGGGGGCAGTTCTTC

j_gene: TRBJ1-1
v_gene: TRBV3-1/TRBV3-2
d_gene: TRBD1
abundance: NA
len: 15
CDR3aa: CASSQPGQPNTEAFF
CDR3nt: TGTGCCAGCAGCCAACCGGGACAGCCGAACACTGAAGCTTTCTTT

j_gene: TRBJ2-3
v_gene: TRBV5-6
d_gene: TRBD1
abundance: NA
len: 15
CDR3aa: CASSLLGQSTDTQYF
CDR3nt: TGTGCCAGCAGCTTGCTGGGACAGAGCACAGATACGCAGTATTTT

j_gene: TRBJ1-3
v_gene: TRBV4-2
d_gene: NA
abundance: NA
len: 14
CDR3aa: CASSQADQGDTIYF
CDR3nt: TGTGCCAGCAGCCAAGCCGATCAAGGAGACACCATATATTTT

j_gene: TRBJ1-6
v_gene: TRBV7-9
d_gene: NA
abundance: NA
len: 15
CDR3aa: CASRPDGLLYSPLHF
CDR3nt: TGTGCCAGCCGCCCGGACGGACTCTTATATTCACCCCTCCACTTT

j_gene: TRBJ1-5
v_gene: TRBV7-2
d_gene: NA
abundance: NA
len: 17
CDR3aa: CASSFLKGQGRNQPQHF
CDR3nt: TGTGCCAGCAGCTTCCTTAAGGGGCAGGGTCGCAATCAGCCCCAGCATTTT

j_gene: TRBJ1-6
v_gene: TRBV12-2
d_gene: NA
abundance: NA
len: 18
CDR3aa: CASRWRTGGNSYNSPLHF
CDR3nt: TGTGCAAGTCGCTGGAGGACAGGGGGGAACTCCTATAATTCACCCCTCCACTTT

j_gene: TRBJ2-3
v_gene: TRBV7-6
d_gene: TRBD1
abundance: NA
len: 16
CDR3aa: CASSSTGGAGTDTQYF
CDR3nt: TGTGCCAGCAGCTCCACAGGGGGCGCGGGCACAGATACGCAGTATTTT

j_gene: TRBJ1-1
v_gene: TRBV7-2
d_gene: NA
abundance: once
len: 15
CDR3aa: CASSSTVPGNTEAFF
CDR3nt: TGTGCCAGCAGCTCCACAGTACCAGGGAACACTGAAGCTTTCTTT

j_gene: TRBJ1-2
v_gene: TRBV3-1/TRBV3-2
d_gene: NA
abundance: NA
len: 18
CDR3aa: CASSQVFIGAAGFYGYTF
CDR3nt: TGTGCCAGCAGCCAAGTTTTTATCGGGGCAGCGGGATTCTATGGCTACACCTTC

j_gene: TRBJ2-7
v_gene: TRBV18
d_gene: NA
abundance: NA
len: 16
CDR3aa: CASSPPTGSGSYEQYF
CDR3nt: TGTGCCAGCTCACCACCAACAGGGTCGGGGTCCTACGAGCAGTACTTC

j_gene: TRBJ1-2
v_gene: TRBV27
d_gene: NA
abundance: NA
len: 13
CDR3aa: CASSPGAFYGYTF
CDR3nt: TGTGCCAGCAGTCCGGGAGCTTTCTATGGCTACACCTTC